This TCR beta chain was sequenced for a study of cytomegalovirus exposure and HLA in healthy donors. The assay was immunoSEQ multiplex PCR, and TCRdb's table has in-frame clones only and misses some. The sample lists under 65,000 clones, 90% to 95% occurring once. J was trimmed by 6 bases and V by 4 bases; bases with no gene match: 2. CDR3 size: 15 residues. Germline CDR1 is SGHRS and CDR2 is YFSETQ. The rearrangement joins TRBV5-1 to TRBJ2-2; 14 nucleotides align to TRBD2. Specimen: PBMCs. This receptor was obtained from a woman aged 18 to 35 in good health and CMV-seropositive. In DNA, the CDR3 is TGCGCCAGCAGCGGGACTAGCGGGAGATCCGGGGAGCTGTTTTTT. Translation: CASSGTSGRSGELFF.